This T cell receptor beta chain derives from a study of T cell responses to AZD1222 COVID-19 vaccine. For the study at large: Pooled together were second doses at about 4 or about 12 weeks. Study conclusions and caveats: After two AZD1222 doses, spike-specific TCR breadth and depth rose versus day 0.

Only in-frame clones appear in the TCRdb table, and some are missing; sequencing was by immunoSEQ multiplex PCR. The sample has more than 85,000 clones, around nine tenths seen once. Remarks on this clone: Its antigen is not identified. This sample also contains other DNA sequences that code for the same CDR3.

This TCR was sampled from an adult in good health. The source was peripheral blood, collected on day 0 of AZD1222 vaccination.

The chain's CDR3 is CASSQALGQGAGGANVLTF. The CDR3, as DNA: TGTGCCAGCAGCCAAGCCCTGGGACAGGGGGCGGGGGGGGCCAACGTCCTGACTTTC. V and J are TRBV3-1 (or the pseudogene TRBV3-2) and TRBJ2-6, with 12 bases identical to TRBD1. The germline CDR1 and CDR2 sequences are LGHDT and YNNKEL (reference sequence). Losses at the gene ends were 1 base for V and 4 bases for J; bases not matched to a gene: 8. The CDR3 totals 19 residues.